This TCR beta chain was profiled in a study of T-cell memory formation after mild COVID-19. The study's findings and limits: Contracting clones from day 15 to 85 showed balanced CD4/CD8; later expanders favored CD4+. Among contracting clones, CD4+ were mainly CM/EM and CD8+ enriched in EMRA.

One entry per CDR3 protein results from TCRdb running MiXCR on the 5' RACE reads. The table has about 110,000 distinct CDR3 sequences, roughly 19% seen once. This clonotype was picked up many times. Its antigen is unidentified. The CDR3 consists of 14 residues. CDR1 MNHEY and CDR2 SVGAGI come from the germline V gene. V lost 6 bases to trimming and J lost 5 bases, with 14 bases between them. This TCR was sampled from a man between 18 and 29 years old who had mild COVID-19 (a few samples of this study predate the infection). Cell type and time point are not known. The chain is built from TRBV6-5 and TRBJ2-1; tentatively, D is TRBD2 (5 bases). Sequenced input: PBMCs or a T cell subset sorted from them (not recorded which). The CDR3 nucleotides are TGTGCCAGCAGGAGGGTGACCGTTGACAATGAGCAGTTCTTC. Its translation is CASRRVTVDNEQFF.